These 23 T cell receptor beta chains came from one sample sequenced in a study of blood T cell repertoires in COVID-19. Here immunoSEQ multiplex PCR was the method, and the copy in TCRdb shows in-frame clones only, minus some. Of around 140,000 clones listed, about three quarters are singletons. What was sequenced was peripheral blood. These receptor sequences come from a woman in her 50s with active or convalescent COVID-19.

The chain links TRBV4-3 to TRBJ2-2; the match to TRBD1 covers 8 bases. V was clipped by 4 bases and J by 3 bases; unmatched bases: 7. Germline lookup yields CDR1 LGHNA and CDR2 YSLEER. The CDR3 extends over 16 amino acids. CDR3 bases: TGCGCCAGCAGCCGACGACAGGGGTCCGACACCGGGGAGCTGTTTTTT. Encoded protein: CASSRRQGSDTGELFF.

The rearrangement uses TRBV7-8 and TRBJ1-2, with 7 bases fitting TRBD1. The germline V gene encodes CDR1 SGHVS and CDR2 FQNEAQ. The CDR3 contains 13 residues. Trimming cost V 5 bases and J 7 bases; bases outside gene matches: 7. CDR3 nucleotide sequence: TGTGCCAGCAGCAACACAGGGGCCCCTGGCTACACCTTC. Protein product: CASSNTGAPGYTF.

The genes are TRBV6-6 and TRBJ2-7; possible D gene TRBD2, 6 bases. The germline V and J ends were trimmed by 7 bases and 2 bases, with 21 bases remaining between them. The CDR3 loop spans 16 amino acids. Germline V CDR1 and CDR2: MNHNY, SVGAGI (reference sequence). CDR3 nucleotide sequence: TGTGCCAGCACCATGGGGGGATCTGATGGAACCTACGAGCAGTACTTC. Translated, it gives CASTMGGSDGTYEQYF.

This sequence joins TRBV18 and TRBJ2-1; TRBD2 agrees at 11 bases. V shed 3 bases and J 8 bases; nucleotides not matched to a gene: 6. The CDR3 is made up of 15 amino acids. Germline-derived CDR1 and CDR2 are KGHSH and LQKENI. CDR3 protein: CASSPRLAGSDEQFF. For the CDR3, the DNA is TGTGCCAGCTCACCTAGACTAGCGGGAAGCGATGAGCAGTTCTTC.

This chain joins TRBV19 and TRBJ2-7, with D possibly TRBD2 on 6 matching bases. CDR1 is LNHDA and CDR2 is SQIVND in the germline V gene (reference sequence). This CDR3 comprises 15 residues. V lost 1 base, J lost 7 bases, and 17 bases lay in between. This CDR3 is CASSIAGGGALEQYF. CDR3 nucleotides: TGTGCCAGTAGTATAGCCGGCGGAGGGGCATTGGAGCAGTACTTC.

The rearrangement links TRBV18 to TRBJ2-2; D might be TRBD2 (6 bases). The length of the CDR3 is 15 residues. Germline CDR1 is KGHSH and CDR2 is LQKENI. Trimming took 5 bases from V and 7 from J, leaving 17 bases between them. In DNA form, the CDR3 reads TGTGCCAGCTCAAGGGAGGCAGAAGCGAGCGGGGAGCTGTTTTTT. Its translation: CASSREAEASGELFF.

This clone was recorded a few times. This chain uses TRBV28 with TRBJ1-2; tentatively, D is TRBD1 (5 bases). V dropped 5 bases and J dropped 2 bases, with 12 bases sitting between them. The germline V gene has CDR1 MDHEN and CDR2 SYDVKM. The CDR3 runs 14 residues. The CDR3 reads CASSIHRKNYGYTF. As DNA, the CDR3 is TGTGCCAGCAGTATCCACAGGAAGAACTATGGCTACACCTTC.

The rearrangement joins TRBV5-1 to TRBJ2-5, with TRBD2 matching over 12 bases. The trim removed 1 base at V and 5 bases at J, leaving 6 bases unmatched. From germline, CDR1 is SGHRS and CDR2 YFSETQ. The CDR3 runs to 16 residues. CDR3 bases: TGCGCCAGCAGCTTGAGACTAGCGGGAGTCGTGGAGACCCAGTACTTC. It codes for CASSLRLAGVVETQYF.

The sample holds a few counts of this clone. The V call is TRBV6-6, the J call TRBJ1-5, with D possibly TRBD1 on 6 matching bases. The germline V and J ends were trimmed by 4 bases and 0 bases, with 10 bases remaining between them. The length of the CDR3 is 15 residues. The germline gives CDR1 MNHNY, CDR2 SVGAGI (reference sequence). CDR3 amino acids: CASSSRGDSNQPQHF. For the CDR3, the DNA is TGTGCCAGCAGTTCCAGGGGAGATAGCAATCAGCCCCAGCATTTT.

This clone was seen just once. This sequence joins TRBV6-1 and TRBJ2-2, with a possible D match to TRBD1 (6 bases). The germline V and J ends were trimmed by 6 bases and 3 bases, with 11 bases remaining between them. The CDR3 spans 14 residues. Germline V lookup: CDR1 MNHNS, CDR2 SASEGT. The CDR3 spells CASSRTEYTGELFF. The DNA for the CDR3 is TGTGCCAGCAGCCGGACAGAGTACACCGGGGAGCTGTTTTTT.

The chain combines TRBV12-3 or TRBV12-4 with TRBJ2-7, with D perhaps TRBD1 (6 bases). The CDR3 is 13 amino acids. The V and J ends lost 5 bases and 2 bases respectively, with 10 bases between them. CDR3 DNA: TGTGCCAGCAGTCAACAGGGAACCTACGAGCAGTACTTC. Amino acids: CASSQQGTYEQYF.

Only one count was recorded for this clone. The gene calls are TRBV2 and TRBJ1-5; 8 bases are a match to TRBD1. Looked up from germline, CDR1 is SNHLY and CDR2 is FYNNEI. The CDR3 is made up of 14 amino acids. After removal of 9 bases from V and 5 bases from J, the junction contained 9 bases not matched to a gene. CDR3 bases: TGTGCCAGTACAACAGGGGGGTTCTATCAGCCCCAGCATTTT. It yields the protein CASTTGGFYQPQHF.

V gene TRBV19 combines with J gene TRBJ2-3, with TRBD2 matching over 9 bases. J lost 1 base, V lost 6 bases, and 5 bases had no gene match. Germline V gene lookup returns CDR1 LNHDA and CDR2 SQIVND (reference sequence). This CDR3 is built from 15 residues. The CDR3 coding sequence is TGTGCCAGTAGCCGTAGACTAGCGGGCACAGATACGCAGTATTTT. Translated, it gives CASSRRLAGTDTQYF.

This chain uses TRBV4-1 with TRBJ1-1, with TRBD1 identical over 8 bases. Germline V gives CDR1 MGHRA, CDR2 YSYEKL. J gave up 0 bases and V 4 bases, and 4 bases lay outside the gene matches. The CDR3 has 15 residues. The CDR3 DNA reads TGCGCCAGCAGCCGCGGGACAGGTATGAACACTGAAGCTTTCTTT. Translating gives CASSRGTGMNTEAFF.

The genes are TRBV2 and TRBJ1-5; D is perhaps TRBD1 (6 bases). The germline CDR1 and CDR2 sequences are SNHLY and FYNNEI. V dropped 8 bases and J dropped 3 bases, with 11 bases sitting between them. The CDR3 has 13 amino acids. The CDR3 DNA sequence: TGTGCCAGCGCGACAGGTTACAATCAGCCCCAGCATTTT. It is translated as CASATGYNQPQHF.

This sequence joins TRBV28 and TRBJ2-6; D gene unclear. V was cut by 4 bases and J by 2 bases, with 9 bases left in between. Germline V CDR1 and CDR2: MDHEN, SYDVKM. This CDR3 is 15 amino acids long. CDR3 region: CASSSRFAGANVLTF. CDR3 sequence (DNA): TGTGCCAGCAGTTCCAGGTTCGCTGGGGCCAACGTCCTGACTTTC.

Regarding this clone: Other DNA sequences in this sample translate to the same CDR3. The chain carries TRBV6-2 or TRBV6-3 and TRBJ1-1; a possible D gene is TRBD1 (5 bases). The CDR3 is made up of 13 amino acids. Trimming removed 6 bases at V and 1 base at J, with 9 bases between. Germline V CDR1 and CDR2: MNHEY, SVGEGT. The CDR3 DNA reads as TGTGCCAGCAGCCTAACAGGGAACACTGAAGCTTTCTTT. This encodes CASSLTGNTEAFF.

V is TRBV29-1 and J is TRBJ2-2; TRBD1 matches 7 bases. Germline trimming cut 2 bases from V and 6 bases from J; bases unmatched to any gene: 3. The CDR3 has 13 residues. CDR1 and CDR2 from the germline V gene are SQVTM and ANQGSEA. The CDR3 coding sequence is TGCAGCGTTGAACGACAGGGCTCCGGGGAGCTGTTTTTT. This gives the protein CSVERQGSGELFF.

The chain uses TRBV9 and TRBJ2-6; 7 nucleotides line up with TRBD2. Trimming cost V 7 bases and J 0 bases; bases outside gene matches: 10. The CDR3 loop spans 17 amino acids. Germline V gene lookup returns CDR1 SGDLS and CDR2 YYNGEE. The CDR3: CASGTGGRPSGANVLTF. DNA for the CDR3: TGTGCCAGCGGAACGGGAGGTCGTCCCTCTGGGGCCAACGTCCTGACTTTC.

This chain connects TRBV5-6 to TRBJ1-5; TRBD1 matches at 10 bases. Germline CDR1 and CDR2: SGHDT and YYEEEE. The CDR3 is 15 residues long. Trimming removed 3 bases from V and 4 bases from J; junction bases left unmatched: 4. CDR3 sequence reads: CASSSGTGVNQPQHF. DNA of the CDR3: TGTGCCAGCAGCTCCGGGACAGGGGTAAATCAGCCCCAGCATTTT.

This chain uses TRBV5-6 with TRBJ1-6; D call uncertain. Trimming removed 0 bases at V and 9 bases at J, with 10 bases between. CDR1 SGHDT and CDR2 YYEEEE come from the germline V gene. The CDR3 length is 14 residues. DNA for the CDR3: TGTGCCAGCAGCTTGGCAAACGTCGGTTCACCCCTCCACTTT. This gives the protein CASSLANVGSPLHF.

The chain has TRBV3-1 (or the pseudogene TRBV3-2) and TRBJ2-3, with D maybe TRBD1 (6 bases). CDR1 is LGHDT and CDR2 is YNNKEL in the germline V gene (reference sequence). This CDR3 is 15 amino acids long. V lost 0 bases, J lost 1 base, and 8 bases lay in between. CDR3 DNA: TGTGCCAGCAGCCAAGATGCAGGGGGCACAGATACGCAGTATTTT. Its translation is CASSQDAGGTDTQYF.

The V call is TRBV6-1, the J call TRBJ1-2, with 9 bases identical to TRBD1. V trimming: 7 bases; J trimming: 8 bases; junction bases outside the gene matches: 5. The CDR3 contains 12 residues. CDR1 is MNHNS and CDR2 is SASEGT in the germline V gene. The CDR3 loop is CASITGGRGYTF. The CDR3 nucleotides read TGTGCCAGCATCACAGGGGGCAGAGGCTACACCTTC.